This T cell receptor (beta chain) was found in a study of OX40 agonist ivuxolimab in advanced cancers. The repertoire was sequenced with immunoSEQ multiplex PCR; TCRdb's copy has only in-frame clones and lacks some. This table holds 60,000 to 80,000 clones, 80% to 90% found once. Germline values: CDR1 MNHEY, CDR2 SVGAGI. The CDR3 runs 13 residues. The ends were cut back, 0 bases at V and 7 bases at J, with 9 bases in the middle. The sequence was obtained from an adult with an advanced solid tumor such as melanoma, head and neck, liver or kidney cancer. Sequences were derived from CD4+ or CD8+ T cells sorted from blood, sampled in a trial of the OX40 agonist ivuxolimab. The chain employs TRBV6-5 and TRBJ1-2; no clear D. CDR3: CASSYSKALGYTF. The CDR3 nucleotides read TGTGCCAGCAGTTACTCGAAAGCCCTTGGCTACACCTTC.